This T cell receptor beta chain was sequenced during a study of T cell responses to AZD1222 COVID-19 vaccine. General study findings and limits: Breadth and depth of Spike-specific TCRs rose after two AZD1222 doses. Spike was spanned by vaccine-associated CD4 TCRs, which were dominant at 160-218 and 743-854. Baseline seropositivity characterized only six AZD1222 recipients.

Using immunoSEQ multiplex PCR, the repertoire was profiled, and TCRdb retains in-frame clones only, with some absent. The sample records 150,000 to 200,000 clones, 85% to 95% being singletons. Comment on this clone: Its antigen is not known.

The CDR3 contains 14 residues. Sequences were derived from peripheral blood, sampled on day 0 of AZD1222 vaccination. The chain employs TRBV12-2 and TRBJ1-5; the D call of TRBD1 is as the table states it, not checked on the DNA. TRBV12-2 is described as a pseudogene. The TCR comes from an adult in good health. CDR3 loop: CASRLGQGCQPQHF. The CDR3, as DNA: TGTGCAAGTCGCTTGGGACAGGGTTGCCAGCCCCAGCATTTT.